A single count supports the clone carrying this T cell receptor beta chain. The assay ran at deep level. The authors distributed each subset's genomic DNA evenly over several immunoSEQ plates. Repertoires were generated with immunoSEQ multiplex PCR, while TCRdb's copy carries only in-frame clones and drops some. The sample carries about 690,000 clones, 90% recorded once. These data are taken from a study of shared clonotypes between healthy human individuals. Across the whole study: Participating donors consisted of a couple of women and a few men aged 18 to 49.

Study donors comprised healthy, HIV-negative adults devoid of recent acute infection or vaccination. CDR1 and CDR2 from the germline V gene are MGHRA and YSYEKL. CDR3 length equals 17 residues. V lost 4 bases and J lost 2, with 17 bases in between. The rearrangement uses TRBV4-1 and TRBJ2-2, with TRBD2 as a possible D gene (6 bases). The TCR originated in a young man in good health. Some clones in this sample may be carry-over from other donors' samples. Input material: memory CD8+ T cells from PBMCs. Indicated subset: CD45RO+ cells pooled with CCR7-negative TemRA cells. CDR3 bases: TGCGCCAGCAGCCGACACGTCCGGGAGACTAACACCGGGGAGCTGTTTTTT. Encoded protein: CASSRHVRETNTGELFF.